The source of this T cell receptor beta chain is a study of CD8 T cells in ankylosing spondylitis. General study results and limits: Typical of ankylosing spondylitis blood, it appeared, was a TCR beta motif of fewer than ten highly homologous variants.

The TCR beta libraries were generated through quantitative 5'-RACE incorporating molecular barcodes. TCRdb re-analysed the 5' RACE reads in MiXCR, keeping a single row per CDR3 protein. Of over 600,000 distinct CDR3 sequences in the sample, 15% to 20% are singletons; the top ten hold about 20%. Note on this clonotype: As yet, its antigen is unknown.

The V and J ends lost 4 bases and 8 bases, in that order; junction bases with no gene match: 12. Germline CDR1 reads SGHRS; CDR2 reads YFSETQ. The CDR3 contains 15 residues. The genes are TRBV5-1 and TRBJ1-1; 9 bases are a match to TRBD1. The clonotype was recovered from a male donor with ankylosing spondylitis. Input material: blood, either unsorted or a sorted T cell fraction (not recorded which). CDR3 protein: CASSVDPQGAREAFF. The CDR3 nucleotides read TGCGCCAGCAGCGTGGACCCACAGGGGGCTAGGGAAGCTTTCTTT.